The 8 T cell receptor beta chains presented below share a single source sample, sequenced in a study of cytomegalovirus exposure and HLA in healthy donors. Repertoires were generated with immunoSEQ multiplex PCR, while TCRdb's copy carries only in-frame clones and drops some. The sample holds over 150,000 clones, 65% to 85% seen once. The source material was PBMCs. These receptor sequences come from a woman aged 18-29 years in good health and CMV-seropositive.

This clone was seen a few times. V usage is TRBV6-6 and J usage is TRBJ2-7; unclear D gene. Trimming took off 9 bases at V and 2 bases at J, with 8 bases between the two ends. Per germline, CDR1 MNHNY and CDR2 SVGAGI (reference sequence). There are 11 residues in the CDR3. CDR3 sequence reads: CASSNAYEQYF. CDR3 nucleotides: TGTGCCAGTTCTAATGCCTACGAGCAGTACTTC.

This chain links TRBV29-1 with TRBJ1-2; D uncertain. Trimming left V 2 bases short and J 3 bases short, with 10 bases between. From germline, CDR1 is SQVTM and CDR2 ANQGSEA. The CDR3 covers 13 residues. The CDR3 DNA follows: TGCAGCGTTGAAACGGCAGGCTACTATGGCTACACCTTC. It translates to CSVETAGYYGYTF.

The chain has TRBV6-5 and TRBJ1-1, with D unresolved. The CDR3 loop spans 16 amino acids. Germline V CDR1 and CDR2: MNHEY, SVGAGI. Trimming removed 3 bases at V and 3 bases at J, with 17 bases between. CDR3: CASSYRGVGVHTEAFF. The CDR3 nucleotides are TGTGCCAGCAGTTATCGCGGGGTCGGGGTGCACACTGAAGCTTTCTTT.

This clone was picked up one time. The V gene is TRBV4-3, the J gene TRBJ2-2, with D perhaps matching TRBD2 (7 bases). CDR3 length: 18 residues. V gave up 0 bases and J gave up 1 base, with 15 bases separating them. CDR1 LGHNA and CDR2 YSLEER come from the germline V gene. In nucleotides, the CDR3 is TGCGCCAGCAGCCAAGACTTTCGCGGGGGCATGAACACCGGGGAGCTGTTTTTT. Translation: CASSQDFRGGMNTGELFF.

Here the CDR3 reads CASSPDRGLGYTF. The DNA of the CDR3 is TGTGCCAGCAGCCCTGACAGGGGACTCGGCTACACCTTC. The chain carries TRBV14 and TRBJ1-2, with 8 bases lining up with TRBD1. This CDR3 region has 13 residues. The germline gives CDR1 SGHDN, CDR2 FVKESK. V was clipped by 4 bases and J by 8 bases; unmatched bases: 6.

This clone was recorded at least ten times. The V gene is TRBV7-8, the J gene TRBJ2-1, with D unresolved. In germline, CDR1 is SGHVS, CDR2 FQNEAQ. This CDR3 comprises 11 residues. The ends were cut back, 2 bases at V and 8 bases at J, with 4 bases in the middle. The CDR3: CASSLTDEQFF. The CDR3 region has the DNA TGTGCCAGCAGCTTAACGGATGAGCAGTTCTTC. Supplemented by reference TRBV7-8 and TRBJ2-1, the full variable domain reads GAGVSQSPRYKVAKRGQDVALRCDPISGHVSLFWYQQALGQGPEFLTYFQNEAQLDKSGLPSDRFFAERPEGSVSTLKIQRTQQEDSAVYLCASSLTDEQFFGPGTRLTVL.

The chain joins TRBV5-4 to TRBJ2-3; 8 bases map to TRBD2. Germline CDR1 and CDR2: SGHNT and YYREEE (reference sequence). V was clipped by 3 bases and J by 3 bases; unmatched bases: 9. This CDR3 is 16 amino acids long. This chain's CDR3 is CASSSGGAEITDTQYF. The CDR3, as DNA: TGTGCCAGCAGCTCCGGGGGGGCCGAGATAACAGATACGCAGTATTTT.

The chain uses TRBV9 and TRBJ2-2; 11 nucleotides line up with TRBD2. CDR3 length: 16 amino acids. The trim removed 1 base at V and 8 bases at J, leaving 7 bases unmatched. Germline CDR1 is SGDLS and CDR2 is YYNGEE. The CDR3 DNA follows: TGTGCCAGCAGCGTAAACCTAGCGGGGGGCCAGGGGGAGCTGTTTTTT. Protein product: CASSVNLAGGQGELFF.